The entry that follows covers one T cell receptor beta chain sequence. This specimen comes from a study of blood T cell repertoires in COVID-19. As for the study in general: COVID-19 samples from acute and convalescent phases originated in the United States, Italy and Spain.

Assay: immunoSEQ multiplex PCR; the TCRdb copy retains only in-frame clones and omits some. The table lists roughly 300,000 clones, 83% of them singletons. This CDR3 spans 17 amino acids. Germline V gives CDR1 LNHDA, CDR2 SQIVND (reference sequence). V gave up 1 base and J gave up 6 bases; unmatched junction bases: 10. This chain links TRBV19 with TRBJ2-3; TRBD1 matches at 10 bases. The specimen sequenced was peripheral blood. This clonotype originated in a woman aged 50 to 65 who had recovered from COVID-19. The CDR3 loop is CASSIGGTGVSADTQYF. The DNA for the CDR3 is TGTGCCAGTAGTATAGGGGGGACAGGGGTGAGTGCGGATACGCAGTATTTT.